This T cell receptor (beta chain) was identified in a study of radiotherapy plus CTLA-4 blockade in lung cancer. Study in general: Objective response rate was 18%; disease control rate, approximately 28%.

Germline V lookup: CDR1 MNHNS, CDR2 SASEGT. This CDR3 spans 14 amino acids. V was clipped by 7 bases and J by 4 bases, with 13 bases between them. Concerning this clone itself: Its antigen remains unidentified.

Data came from immunoSEQ multiplex PCR; TCRdb stores just in-frame clones and leaves some out. The sample includes over 75,000 clones, under 90% of them seen just once. Receiving focal radiation plus CTLA-4 blockade with ipilimumab were patients who had chemo-refractory metastatic non-small-cell lung cancer. Study results and caveats: With interferon-beta, early dynamics of blood T cell clones were reported to best predict response. Subsequent to radiotherapy plus ipilimumab, tumor-derived TCR clones underwent expansion in blood.

The genes are TRBV6-1 and TRBJ1-4, with D perhaps TRBD1 (5 bases). The sequence derives from a human donor with non-small cell lung cancer who had stable disease on radiotherapy plus ipilimumab. The sample consisted of peripheral blood, taken from a patient treated with radiotherapy plus ipilimumab. The CDR3 bases are TGTGCCAGCAAAGAGGGAGGGGTTAATGAAAAACTGTTTTTT. Residues: CASKEGGVNEKLFF.